The source of this TCR beta chain is a study of breast tumors, draining lymph nodes, adjacent tissues. The lymph nodes were axillary draining lymph nodes from breast cancer patients. Study-level points and caveats: That most tumor T cells come from lymph nodes remained unproven. Tumor and nontumor repertoires were significantly more similar in luminal-like than in basal-like breast cancer. Compared with lymph nodes, tumors were less diverse; compared with nontumor tissue, more. Most tumor T cells seemingly derive from lymph node, then expand in tumor.

This clonotype was counted at least ten times. The antigen remains unidentified. TCRdb recomputed calls from the multiplex PCR reads with MiXCR, one row per CDR3 protein. The sample contains 190,000 or so distinct CDR3 sequences, approximately 33% of which appear only once. Germline assignment: CDR1 DFQATT and CDR2 SNEGSKA (reference sequence). The CDR3 loop spans 13 amino acids. J lost 2 bases, V lost 6 bases, and 5 bases had no gene match. This receptor was identified in a female donor with breast cancer. Some clones in this sample may be carry-over from other donors' samples. The J gene is TRBJ2-7, the V gene TRBV20-1; 9 bases match TRBD2. The sample comprised axillary lymph node tissue. The CDR3 here is CSAPLAGAYEQYF. CDR3 sequence (DNA): TGCAGTGCGCCATTAGCGGGGGCCTACGAGCAGTACTTC.